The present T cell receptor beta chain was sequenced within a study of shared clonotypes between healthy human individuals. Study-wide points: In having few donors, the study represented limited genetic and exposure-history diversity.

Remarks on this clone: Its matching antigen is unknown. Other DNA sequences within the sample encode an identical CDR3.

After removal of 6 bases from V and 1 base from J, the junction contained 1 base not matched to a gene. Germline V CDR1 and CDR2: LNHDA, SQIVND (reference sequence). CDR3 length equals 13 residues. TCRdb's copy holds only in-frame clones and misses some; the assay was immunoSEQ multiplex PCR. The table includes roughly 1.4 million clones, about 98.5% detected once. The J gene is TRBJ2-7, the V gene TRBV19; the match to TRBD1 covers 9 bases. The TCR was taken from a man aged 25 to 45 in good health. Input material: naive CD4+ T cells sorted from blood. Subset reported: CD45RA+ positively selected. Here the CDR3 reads CASRGTGSYEQYF. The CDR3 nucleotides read TGTGCCAGTAGAGGGACAGGGTCCTACGAGCAGTACTTC.